This TCR beta chain was sequenced for a study of CD8 T cells in ankylosing spondylitis. Study-wide results and caveats: Clones linked to the disease showed a CD8+ phenotype. They occurred at relatively low frequencies in peripheral blood. Made up of under ten highly homologous variants, a TCR beta motif appeared characteristic of ankylosing spondylitis blood.

As regards this clonotype: The antigen remains unidentified.

Germline-derived CDR1 and CDR2 are MNHEY and SMNVEV (reference sequence). The length of the CDR3 is 15 residues. Trimming took 4 bases from V and 3 from J; bases not matched to a gene: 3. TCRdb re-called the 5' RACE reads through MiXCR, storing one row per CDR3 protein. This sample has 100,000 to 150,000 distinct CDR3 sequences; about a sixth occur once, and the top ten carry roughly 30%. The TCR originated in a male donor with ankylosing spondylitis. Sample: blood, either unsorted or a sorted T cell fraction (not recorded which). The gene calls are TRBV27 and TRBJ2-7, with 13 bases that match TRBD2. CDR3 nucleotides: TGTGCCAGCAGTTCGGGACTAGCGGGGAACTACGAGCAGTACTTC. Translated, it gives CASSSGLAGNYEQYF.